This T cell receptor beta chain comes out of a study of naive and memory T cell subsets. General study points: A few larger clonotypes appeared in naive repertoires, especially CD8, possibly memory cells re-expressing CD45RA. The power law exponent of TCR abundance differed between naive and memory cells.

This clonotype showed up just a few times. As yet, its antigen is unknown. This CDR3 has 13 amino acids. CDR1 and CDR2 from the germline V gene are SQVTM and ANQGSEA. With 2 bases removed from V and 3 bases from J, the gap between germline ends came to 8 bases. An equimolar mix of two oligonucleotides served as the beta constant-region primer for TRBC1 and TRBC2. The ligated cDNA underwent four PCR rounds using SP2 and nested alpha and beta constant-region primers. One entry per CDR3 protein results from TCRdb running MiXCR on the UMI-ligation and nested PCR reads. This sample has about 150,000 distinct CDR3 sequences; approximately 22% occur once, and the top ten carry 0.11%.

The chain links TRBV29-1 to TRBJ1-3, with a possible D match to TRBD1 (5 bases). The material sequenced was naive CD4+ T cells from blood. This receptor was obtained from a human donor in good health. This CDR3 is CSVEWGNGNTIYF. In DNA, the CDR3 is TGCAGCGTTGAATGGGGGAATGGAAACACCATATATTTT.